Listed here are 13 T cell receptor beta chains from one sample, sequenced in a study of shared clonotypes between healthy human individuals (dated by TCRdb to 2019 to 2021). For the CD8 naive samples, CD45RO-negative cells were positively selected for CCR7, yielding a CD45RA+CCR7+ population from which TemRA cells were excluded. The library was prepared using the immunoSEQ multiplex PCR assay. TCRdb holds this immuneACCESS table with in-frame rearrangements only. Some clones are missing; in checked studies, unresolved V genes explain under half, and the rest has no known cause. Across this sample there are approximately 720,000 clones, with around 92% seen only once. The ten largest clones represent about 24% of the sample. Sequenced: naive CD8+ T cells sorted from blood. The label giving this sample's cell subset or site can be read as: CD45RA+CCR7+. The receptors were sampled from a man younger than 45 in good health.

Of note for this clone: One end of the junction is discordant with germline, which a read error may explain. The chain carries TRBV2 and TRBJ2-1; D uncertain. This CDR3 has 14 residues. CDR1 is SNHLY, CDR2 FYNNEI, per germline. CDR3 in amino acids: CASIESRVGNEQFF. DNA of the CDR3: TGTGCCAGCATTGAAAGCCGAGTGGGAAATGAGCAGTTCTTC.

The genes are TRBV7-2 and TRBJ2-6; D remains ambiguous. Germline V lookup: CDR1 SGHTA, CDR2 FQGNSA. This CDR3 contains 18 residues. Trimming cost V 1 base and J 2 bases, with 15 bases left between them. The CDR3 region is CASSLEFSSSTGANVLTF. The CDR3 DNA sequence: TGTGCCAGCAGCTTAGAATTTTCGTCGTCAACTGGGGCCAACGTCCTGACTTTC.

The chain joins TRBV25-1 to TRBJ2-2; no clear D. Trimming took 7 bases from V and 5 from J, leaving 17 bases between them. The germline CDR1 and CDR2 sequences are MGHDK and SYGVNS. The CDR3 is 15 residues long. The CDR3 DNA follows: TGTGCCAGCACCCCTGCTGCGATGGGGACCGGGGAGCTGTTTTTT. It is translated as CASTPAAMGTGELFF. Together with reference TRBV25-1 and TRBJ2-2, the CDR3 gives the full variable domain: EADIYQTPRYLVIGTGKKITLECSQTMGHDKMYWYQQDPGMELHLIHYSYGVNSTEKGDLSSESTVSRIRTEHFPLTLESARPSHTSQYLCASTPAAMGTGELFFGEGSRLTVL.

The chain carries TRBV2 and TRBJ1-5; possible D gene TRBD1, 5 bases. This CDR3 comprises 22 residues. Germline V gene data show CDR1 as SNHLY and CDR2 as FYNNEI. Trimming removed 2 bases at V and 4 bases at J, with 33 bases between. This CDR3 is CASSEYSGFSLHRDVKNQPQHF. Here the CDR3 DNA reads TGTGCCAGCAGTGAATACTCCGGGTTTTCTCTGCACCGGGACGTCAAAAATCAGCCCCAGCATTTT.

V gene TRBV9 combines with J gene TRBJ2-7; D is ambiguous. Germline V lookup: CDR1 SGDLS, CDR2 YYNGEE. CDR3 length: 14 amino acids. V was shortened by 1 base and J by 3 bases, with 11 bases between the two germline ends. Here the CDR3 DNA reads TGTGCCAGCAGCGTACCGGGCCCCTGCTACGAGCAGTACTTC. It codes for CASSVPGPCYEQYF.

The rearrangement uses TRBV11-2 and TRBJ1-1; D call uncertain. Trimming took 2 bases from V and 1 from J, leaving 8 bases between them. The CDR3 consists of 14 residues. Germline loops: CDR1 SGHAT, CDR2 FQNNGV. This CDR3 is CASSLPTENTEAFF. The CDR3 nucleotides are TGTGCCAGCAGCTTACCCACAGAGAACACTGAAGCTTTCTTT.

The chain carries TRBV9 and TRBJ2-5; perhaps TRBD1 as D (6 bases). Germline values: CDR1 SGDLS, CDR2 YYNGEE. V lost 2 bases, J lost 5 bases, and 10 bases lay in between. The CDR3 runs to 13 residues. CDR3 region: CASSVRGRETQYF. The CDR3 nucleotides read TGTGCCAGCAGCGTCAGGGGTCGCGAGACCCAGTACTTC.

This rearrangement joins TRBV11-2 to TRBJ1-4; 8 nucleotides agree with TRBD1. Germline V gene sequence: CDR1 SGHAT, CDR2 FQNNGV. J was trimmed by 4 bases and V by 3 bases; bases with no gene match: 4. This CDR3 spans 15 amino acids. The CDR3 sequence is CASSLWTGINEKLFF. CDR3 coding DNA: TGTGCCAGCAGCTTGTGGACAGGGATTAATGAAAAACTGTTTTTT. Full variable domain (remainder filled in from reference TRBV11-2 and TRBJ1-4): EAGVAQSPRYKIIEKRQSVAFWCNPISGHATLYWYQQILGQGPKLLIQFQNNGVVDDSQLPKDRFSAERLKGVDSTLKIQPAKLEDSAVYLCASSLWTGINEKLFFGSGTQLSVL.

The chain employs TRBV7-2 and TRBJ2-3; the match to TRBD2 covers 11 bases. This CDR3 has 18 amino acids. Unmatched junction bases numbered 9, after V lost 3 bases and J lost 1 base. The germline CDR1 and CDR2 sequences are SGHTA and FQGNSA. The CDR3 bases are TGTGCCAGCAGCTTCCCCCTAGCGGGAGGAAGGGGCACAGATACGCAGTATTTT. It translates to CASSFPLAGGRGTDTQYF.

The V gene is TRBV27, the J gene TRBJ2-7, with TRBD2 matching over 8 bases. This CDR3 comprises 15 residues. V lost 4 bases, J lost 5 bases, and 10 bases stayed unmatched. The germline CDR1 and CDR2 sequences are MNHEY and SMNVEV (reference sequence). CDR3 DNA: TGTGCCAGCAGTTCGGGAGGGCTCTCGATCGACGAGCAGTACTTC. It is translated as CASSSGGLSIDEQYF.

The V gene is TRBV2, the J gene TRBJ1-2; 10 bases line up with TRBD1. This CDR3 has 13 amino acids. CDR1 and CDR2 from the germline V gene are SNHLY and FYNNEI. V shed 7 bases, J shed 6 bases, and the junction held 5 bases outside the gene matches. CDR3 loop: CASIRQGADGYTF. Written as DNA, the CDR3 is TGTGCCAGCATACGACAGGGGGCGGATGGCTACACCTTC.

As regards this clone: The identical CDR3 is also encoded by other nucleotide sequences in the sample. The rearrangement links TRBV27 to TRBJ2-6; D is undetermined. V lost 3 bases and J lost 4, with 4 bases in between. Germline V CDR1 and CDR2: MNHEY, SMNVEV (reference sequence). The CDR3 runs to 13 residues. The CDR3 region has the DNA TGTGCCAGCAGTTTCTCCGGGGCCAACGTCCTGACTTTC. Translating it yields CASSFSGANVLTF.

The chain uses TRBV19 and TRBJ2-7; no reliable D call. With 3 bases removed from V and 3 bases from J, the gap between germline ends came to 15 bases. The CDR3 covers 15 residues. The germline CDR1 and CDR2 sequences are LNHDA and SQIVND (reference sequence). CDR3 coding DNA: TGTGCCAGTAGTATTGTTTTGTCGGGTCTCTACGAGCAGTACTTC. This encodes CASSIVLSGLYEQYF.